Given below is one T cell receptor (beta chain) in context. The data were taken from a study of cytomegalovirus exposure and HLA in healthy donors. Trimming removed 4 bases from V and 1 base from J, with 17 bases in between. CDR1 and CDR2 from the germline V gene are SGHNT and YYREEE (reference sequence). The CDR3 extends over 16 amino acids. The primer mix had 60 Vbeta and 13 Jbeta primers. Using immunoSEQ multiplex PCR, the repertoire was profiled, and TCRdb retains in-frame clones only, with some absent. The table lists roughly 180,000 clones, about 78% of them singletons. This receptor was taken from a woman aged 45-65 years in good health and CMV-seropositive. The chain uses TRBV5-4 and TRBJ2-5; TRBD1 might be the D (5 bases). The sequenced material came from PBMCs. The CDR3 sequence: CASSLSVGAGQETQYF. CDR3 in DNA: TGTGCCAGCAGCCTGAGTGTAGGGGCCGGCCAAGAGACCCAGTACTTC.